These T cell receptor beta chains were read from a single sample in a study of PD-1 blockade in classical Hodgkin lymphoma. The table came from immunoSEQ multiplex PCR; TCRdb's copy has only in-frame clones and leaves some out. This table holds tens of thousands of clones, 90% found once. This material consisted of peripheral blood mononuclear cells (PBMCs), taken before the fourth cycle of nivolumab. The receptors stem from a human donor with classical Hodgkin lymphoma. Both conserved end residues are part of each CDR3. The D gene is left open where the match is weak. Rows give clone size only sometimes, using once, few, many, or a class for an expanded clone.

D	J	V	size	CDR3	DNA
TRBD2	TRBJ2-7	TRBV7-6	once	CASSSGLADSYEQYF	TGTGCCAGCAGCTCCGGACTAGCGGACTCCTACGAGCAGTACTTC
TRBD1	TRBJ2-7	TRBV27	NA	CASSLNGQGPHEQYF	TGTGCCAGCAGTTTAAACGGACAGGGGCCCCACGAGCAGTACTTC
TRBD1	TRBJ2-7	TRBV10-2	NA	CASSANSGGWSEQYF	TGCGCCAGCAGTGCTAACTCAGGGGGCTGGAGCGAGCAGTACTTC
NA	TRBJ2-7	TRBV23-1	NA	CASSQSGPQNEQYF	TGCGCCAGCAGTCAATCCGGTCCCCAAAACGAGCAGTACTTC
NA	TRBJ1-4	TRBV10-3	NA	CAISESTGSNEKLFF	TGTGCCATCAGTGAGTCGACAGGTTCTAATGAAAAACTGTTTTTT
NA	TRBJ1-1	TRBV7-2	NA	CASSLRPEAFF	TGTGCCAGCAGCTTGAGACCTGAAGCTTTCTTT
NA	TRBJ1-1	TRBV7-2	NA	CASGGSYTEAFF	TGTGCCAGCGGGGGGAGCTACACTGAAGCTTTCTTT
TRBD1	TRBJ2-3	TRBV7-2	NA	CASSLDRGGLDTQYF	TGTGCCAGCAGCTTGGACAGGGGGGGATTGGATACGCAGTATTTT
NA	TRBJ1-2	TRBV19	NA	CASMNRLGPNYGYTF	TGTGCCAGTATGAACCGATTAGGGCCCAACTATGGCTACACCTTC
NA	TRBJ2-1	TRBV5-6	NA	CASSSETGLRYNEQFF	TGTGCCAGCAGCTCAGAGACGGGACTCCGATACAATGAGCAGTTCTTC
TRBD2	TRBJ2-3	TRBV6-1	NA	CASSEGSGGGADTQYF	TGTGCCAGCAGTGAAGGAAGCGGGGGAGGCGCAGATACGCAGTATTTT
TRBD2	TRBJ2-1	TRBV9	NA	CASSVGGGGADEQFF	TGTGCCAGCAGCGTAGGTGGCGGGGGGGCCGATGAGCAGTTCTTC
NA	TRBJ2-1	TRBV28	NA	CASSLLTLSWRGRGNEQFF	TGTGCCAGCAGTTTATTGACCCTTTCGTGGCGGGGACGCGGTAATGAGCAGTTCTTC
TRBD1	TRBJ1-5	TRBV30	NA	CAWSADRGNQPQHF	TGTGCCTGGAGCGCTGACAGGGGGAATCAGCCCCAGCATTTT
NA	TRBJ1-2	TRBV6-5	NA	CASSYAGFGYTF	TGTGCCAGCAGTTACGCAGGGTTCGGCTACACCTTC
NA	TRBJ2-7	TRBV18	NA	CASSPPSGNYEQYF	TGTGCCAGCTCACCACCGTCAGGAAACTACGAGCAGTACTTC
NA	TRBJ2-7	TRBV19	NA	CATGQGGEQYF	TGTGCCACTGGACAGGGAGGGGAGCAGTACTTC
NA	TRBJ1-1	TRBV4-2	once	CASSQETSRGTEAFF	TGTGCCAGCAGCCAAGAGACCAGCCGGGGCACTGAAGCTTTCTTT
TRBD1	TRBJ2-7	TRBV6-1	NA	CASRPGQGADEQYF	TGTGCCAGCAGACCCGGACAGGGTGCCGACGAGCAGTACTTC
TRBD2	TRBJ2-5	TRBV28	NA	CASSLWLAGGRETQYF	TGTGCCAGCAGTTTATGGCTAGCGGGGGGTCGGGAGACCCAGTACTTC
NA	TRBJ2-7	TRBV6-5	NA	CASSVIMGEQYF	TGTGCCAGCAGCGTAATCATGGGCGAGCAGTACTTC
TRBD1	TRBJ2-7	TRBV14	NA	CASSQDGDRAVHEQYF	TGTGCCAGCAGCCAAGATGGGGACAGGGCAGTCCACGAGCAGTACTTC
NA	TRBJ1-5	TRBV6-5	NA	CASSYKGYSNQPQHF	TGTGCCAGCAGTTACAAGGGATATAGCAATCAGCCCCAGCATTTT
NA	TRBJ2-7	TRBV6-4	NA	CASTKGGSYEQYF	TGTGCCAGCACCAAGGGTGGCTCCTACGAGCAGTACTTC
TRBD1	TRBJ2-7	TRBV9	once	CASSGGQESSYEQYF	TGTGCCAGCAGTGGCGGACAGGAGAGCTCCTACGAGCAGTACTTC
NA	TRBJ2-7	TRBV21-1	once	CASSLDREHEQYF	TGTGCCAGCAGCTTGGACAGGGAACACGAGCAGTACTTC
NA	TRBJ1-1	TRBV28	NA	CASTLLPGPMNTEAFF	TGTGCCAGCACCCTTCTGCCGGGACCGATGAACACTGAAGCTTTCTTT
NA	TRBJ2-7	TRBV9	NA	CASSVVSLGEQYF	TGTGCCAGCAGCGTAGTTTCCCTTGGAGAGCAGTACTTC
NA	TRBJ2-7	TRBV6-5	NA	CASTLMGLEQYF	TGTGCCAGCACTCTTATGGGGCTCGAGCAGTACTTC
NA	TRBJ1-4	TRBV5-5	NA	CASSLAHGTLGEKLFF	TGTGCCAGCAGCTTGGCCCACGGGACCCTCGGGGAAAAACTGTTTTTT
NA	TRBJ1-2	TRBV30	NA	CAWSVVSNYGYTF	TGTGCCTGGAGTGTCGTCTCTAACTATGGCTACACCTTC
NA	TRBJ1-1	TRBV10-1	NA	CASSDPGRLTEAFF	TGCGCCAGCAGTGATCCGGGACGCCTGACTGAAGCTTTCTTT
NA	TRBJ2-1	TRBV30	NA	CAWSWGAQFF	TGTGCCTGGAGTTGGGGAGCGCAGTTCTTC
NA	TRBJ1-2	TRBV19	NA	CASSIARDYGYTF	TGTGCCAGTAGTATAGCCAGGGACTATGGCTACACCTTC
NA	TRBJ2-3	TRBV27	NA	CASSLRTQQFKISTDTQYF	TGTGCCAGCAGTTTAAGGACCCAGCAGTTTAAGATCAGCACAGATACGCAGTATTTT
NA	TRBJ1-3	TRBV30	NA	CAWSPNRGNTIYF	TGTGCCTGGTCCCCCAACCGAGGAAACACCATATATTTT
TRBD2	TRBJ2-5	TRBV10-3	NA	CAISESSGASPHGETQYF	TGTGCCATCAGTGAGTCTAGCGGGGCCTCCCCGCACGGAGAGACCCAGTACTTC
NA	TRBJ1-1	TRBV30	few	CARSRLNTEAFF	TGTGCCCGAAGCAGGCTGAACACTGAAGCTTTCTTT
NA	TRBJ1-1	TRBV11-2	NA	CASSYAGGTNTEAFF	TGTGCCAGCAGCTATGCCGGTGGGACTAACACTGAAGCTTTCTTT
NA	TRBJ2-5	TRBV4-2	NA	CASSQKGREETQYF	TGTGCCAGCAGCCAGAAAGGCAGGGAAGAGACCCAGTACTTC
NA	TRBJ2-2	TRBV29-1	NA	CSVGRNTGELFF	TGCAGCGTGGGCCGGAACACCGGGGAGCTGTTTTTT
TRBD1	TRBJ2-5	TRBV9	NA	CASSFGGGQGTQETQYF	TGTGCCAGCAGCTTCGGAGGGGGACAGGGGACCCAAGAGACCCAGTACTTC
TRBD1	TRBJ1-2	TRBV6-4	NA	CASSDPDRGKGYTF	TGTGCCAGCAGTGATCCCGACAGGGGGAAGGGCTACACCTTC
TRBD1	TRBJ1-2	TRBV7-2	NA	CASSLGAGGVNYGYTF	TGTGCCAGCAGCTTAGGGGCAGGGGGAGTAAACTATGGCTACACCTTC
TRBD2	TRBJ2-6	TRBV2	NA	CASSEARGEANVLTF	TGTGCCAGCAGTGAAGCGCGGGGGGAGGCCAACGTCCTGACTTTC